The clone carrying this T cell receptor (beta chain) came up once. This entry belongs to a study of blood T cell repertoires in COVID-19. About the study: Specimens from acute and convalescent COVID-19 originated in the United States, Italy and Spain.

In the source study's methods: Nucleated cell counts were estimated from reference gene primer amplification. Using immunoSEQ multiplex PCR, the repertoire was profiled, and TCRdb retains in-frame clones only, with some absent. V, J and clone size derive from that table, while D and trimming were established from the DNA sequence. The table lists about 130,000 clones, around 87% of them singletons. This receptor was taken from a woman aged 60-75 years with acute or convalescent COVID-19. The sequenced sample was peripheral blood.

Here the CDR3 DNA reads TGTGCCACCAGCAGAGATGGTGGGCAGGGGGAGACCCAGTACTTC. As protein: CATSRDGGQGETQYF. The genes are TRBV15 and TRBJ2-5; possible D gene TRBD1, 6 bases. CDR1 and CDR2 from the germline V gene are LNHNV and YYDKDF (reference sequence). CDR3 length: 15 amino acids. The V end was cut by 0 bases, the J end by 5 bases, with 13 bases between.